The clone carrying this T cell receptor (beta chain) showed up just a few times. Antigen specificity is unknown. Investigators reverse transcribed all isolated RNA, so they sequenced expressed TCRB transcripts. TCRdb's table, derived via immunoSEQ multiplex PCR, lists solely in-frame clones and lacks some. The sample lists a few hundred thousand clones, around a tenth occurring once. The record originates from a study of beta chain features in type 1 diabetes. Study-wide findings and caveats: Shortening that was moderate but significant affected the TCRB CDR3s of Type 1 diabetes patients in all four CD4+ subsets.

The V gene's germline CDR1 is MDHEN and CDR2 SYDVKM. With 5 bases removed from V and 6 bases from J, the gap between germline ends came to 13 bases. This CDR3 spans 13 amino acids. This chain joins TRBV28 and TRBJ1-1; a weak D match, TRBD1 (6 bases). The origin of this receptor is a man aged 30 to 39 with type 1 diabetes. The sample consisted of central memory CD4+ T cells from blood. The CDR3 region is CASSAGDSPEAFF. The CDR3 DNA follows: TGTGCCAGCAGTGCAGGGGACTCCCCTGAAGCTTTCTTT.